This T cell receptor beta chain emerged from a study of blood T cell repertoires in COVID-19. The overall study: The samples span acute and convalescent COVID-19 from the United States, Italy and Spain. T cells, B-cell-depleted T cells, or PBMCs provided the cDNA or gDNA that served as material.

V was cut by 2 bases and J by 2 bases, with 9 bases left in between. This CDR3 is built from 14 residues. Germline V CDR1 and CDR2: WNHNN, SYGVQD (reference sequence). Original data processing: Estimated nucleated cell counts came from reference gene primer amplification. Some clones are missing from TCRdb's copy, which holds only in-frame ones; the method was immunoSEQ multiplex PCR. D and trimming come from the DNA, and the V and J calls and clone size come from that table. The sample yields under 250,000 clones, over 75% seen once. The receptor was derived from a woman aged 40 to 50 with acute or convalescent COVID-19. The V call is TRBV10-1, the J call TRBJ2-5; TRBD1 is a possible D gene (6 bases). The specimen sequenced was peripheral blood. CDR3 nucleotide sequence: TGCGCCAGCAGTGAGACCAGGGGACAAGAGACCCAGTACTTC. Translation: CASSETRGQETQYF.